This TCR beta chain was observed in a study of cytomegalovirus exposure and HLA in healthy donors. About this clone: The antigen remains undetermined. Other nucleotide sequences in the sample specify the same CDR3.

The V gene's germline CDR1 is KGHSH and CDR2 LQKENI. The ends were cut back, 3 bases at V and 1 base at J, with 9 bases in the middle. The CDR3 sequence is 14 residues long. Both 60 Vbeta primers and 13 Jbeta primers went into the PCR. Sequencing used immunoSEQ multiplex PCR; TCRdb keeps in-frame clones, though not all of them. The sample includes hundreds of thousands of clones, more than 80% of them seen just once. Overall study results and limits: Fewer N-insertions (relative to the approximately 700-donor mean) were reportedly seen in an Asian-associated ancestry cluster in a later analysis. In a later analysis, TCR beta V- and J-gene trimming was associated with a missense DCLRE1C variant. Later work showed greater clonal expansion in HLA-associated TCR beta chains than in equally common others.

The sequence was obtained from a man aged 25 to 45 in good health and CMV-seronegative. J is TRBJ1-1 and V is TRBV18; D is undetermined. The sample consisted of PBMCs. This CDR3 is CASSPPGWNTEAFF. The CDR3 DNA reads TGTGCCAGCTCACCCCCAGGATGGAACACTGAAGCTTTCTTT.